This T cell receptor (beta chain) emerged from a study of graft-versus-host responses after intestinal transplantation. Study-level results: Within allografts, high graft-versus-host to host-versus-graft clonal ratios were seen among patients with graft-donor T cell macrochimerism.

The protocol was immunoSEQ multiplex PCR, while the TCRdb copy is restricted to in-frame clones and leaves out a portion. The sample yields approximately 90,000 clones, around 93% seen once. This CDR3 is built from 14 residues. Unmatched junction bases numbered 4, after V lost 5 bases and J lost 2 bases. CDR1 and CDR2 from the germline V gene are SGHDT and YYEEEE. Comments on this clone: Its antigen remains unknown.

This specimen was unstimulated CD8+ T cells sorted from spleen or lymph node cells, taken before transplant. The gene calls are TRBV5-6 and TRBJ2-7, with 10 bases lining up with TRBD1. The TCR comes from a human donor who was the organ donor for an intestinal transplant. This chain's CDR3 is CASSPGTGAYEQYF. The CDR3 region has the DNA TGTGCCAGCAGTCCCGGGACAGGGGCCTACGAGCAGTACTTC. The full variable domain, completed using reference TRBV5-6 and TRBJ2-7, is DAGVTQSPTHLIKTRGQQVTLRCSPKSGHDTVSWYQQALGQGPQFIFQYYEEEERQRGNFPDRFSGHQFPNYSSELNVNALLLGDSALYLCASSPGTGAYEQYFGPGTRLTVT.